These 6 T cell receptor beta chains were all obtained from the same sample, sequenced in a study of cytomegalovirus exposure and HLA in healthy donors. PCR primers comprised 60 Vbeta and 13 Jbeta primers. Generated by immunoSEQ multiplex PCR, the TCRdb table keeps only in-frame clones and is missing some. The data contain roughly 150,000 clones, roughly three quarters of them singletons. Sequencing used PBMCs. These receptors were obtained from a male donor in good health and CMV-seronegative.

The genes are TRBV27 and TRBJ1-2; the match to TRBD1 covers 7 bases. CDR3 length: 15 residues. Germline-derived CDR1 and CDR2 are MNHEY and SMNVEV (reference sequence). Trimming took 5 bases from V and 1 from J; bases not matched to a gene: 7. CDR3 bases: TGTGCCAGCAGTCCGGGGGACAGAGATAACTATGGCTACACCTTC. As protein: CASSPGDRDNYGYTF.

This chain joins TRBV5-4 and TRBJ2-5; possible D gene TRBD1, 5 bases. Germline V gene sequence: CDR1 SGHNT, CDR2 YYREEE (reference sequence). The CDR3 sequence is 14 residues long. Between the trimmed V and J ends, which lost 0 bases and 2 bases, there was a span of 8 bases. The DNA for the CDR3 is TGTGCCAGCAGCTTGGCCAGGGCTCAAGAGACCCAGTACTTC. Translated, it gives CASSLARAQETQYF. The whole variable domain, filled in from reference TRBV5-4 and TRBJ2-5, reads ETGVTQSPTHLIKTRGQQVTLRCSSQSGHNTVSWYQQALGQGPQFIFQYYREEENGRGNFPPRFSGLQFPNYSSELNVNALELDDSALYLCASSLARAQETQYFGPGTRLLVL.

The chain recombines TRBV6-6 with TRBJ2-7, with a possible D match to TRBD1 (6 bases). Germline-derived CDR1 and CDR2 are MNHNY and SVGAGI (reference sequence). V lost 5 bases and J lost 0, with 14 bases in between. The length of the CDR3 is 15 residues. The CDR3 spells CASSTGTVNSYEQYF. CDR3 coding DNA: TGTGCCAGCAGTACAGGGACGGTTAACTCCTACGAGCAGTACTTC.

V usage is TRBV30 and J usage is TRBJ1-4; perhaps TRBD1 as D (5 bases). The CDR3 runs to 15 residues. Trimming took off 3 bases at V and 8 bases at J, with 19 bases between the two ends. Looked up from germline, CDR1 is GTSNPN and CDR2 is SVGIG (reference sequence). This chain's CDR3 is CAWSNPSTVGEKLFF. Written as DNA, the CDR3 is TGTGCCTGGAGCAACCCCTCGACAGTAGGAGAAAAACTGTTTTTT.

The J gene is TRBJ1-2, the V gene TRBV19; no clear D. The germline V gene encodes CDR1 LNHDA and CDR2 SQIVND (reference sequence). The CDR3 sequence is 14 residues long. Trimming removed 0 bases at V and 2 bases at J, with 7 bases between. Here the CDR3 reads CASSIDRGNYGYTF. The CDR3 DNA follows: TGTGCCAGTAGTATAGATAGAGGGAACTATGGCTACACCTTC.

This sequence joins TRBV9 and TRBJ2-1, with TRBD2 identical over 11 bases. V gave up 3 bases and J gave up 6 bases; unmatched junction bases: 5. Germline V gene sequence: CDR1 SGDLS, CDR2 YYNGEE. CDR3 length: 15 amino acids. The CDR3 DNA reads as TGTGCCAGCAGCGCCTCCGGGACTAGCGGCAATGAGCAGTTCTTC. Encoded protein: CASSASGTSGNEQFF.